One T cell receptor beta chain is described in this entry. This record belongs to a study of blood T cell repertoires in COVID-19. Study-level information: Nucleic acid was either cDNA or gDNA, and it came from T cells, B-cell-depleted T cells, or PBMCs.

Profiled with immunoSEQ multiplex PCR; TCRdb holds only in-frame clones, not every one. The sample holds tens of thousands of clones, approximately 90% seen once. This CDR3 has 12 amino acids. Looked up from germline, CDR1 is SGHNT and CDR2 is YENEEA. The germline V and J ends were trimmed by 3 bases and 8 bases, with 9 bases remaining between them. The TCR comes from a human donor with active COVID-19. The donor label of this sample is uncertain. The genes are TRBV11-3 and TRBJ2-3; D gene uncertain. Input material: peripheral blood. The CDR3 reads CASSFTKTTQYF. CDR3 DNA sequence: TGTGCCAGCAGCTTTACTAAAACTACGCAGTATTTT.